A single sample is the source of the 8 T cell receptor beta chains below, sequenced in a study of T cells in Graves' hyperthyroidism and ophthalmopathy. TCR beta CDR3 sequences were amplified from RNA transcripts. The TCR CDR3 first-round RT-PCR relied on the HTBI primer set. From the multiplex PCR reads, TCRdb called clonotypes with MiXCR, one entry per CDR3 protein. The table includes approximately 600,000 distinct CDR3 sequences, roughly 14% detected once. Sequenced material: blood. These receptors came from a woman between 25 and 40 years old with Graves' hyperthyroidism that later progressed to Graves' ophthalmopathy.

This clonotype was detected only a few times. The chain carries TRBV28 and TRBJ2-7; possibly TRBD1 for D (6 bases). Germline V CDR1 and CDR2: MDHEN, SYDVKM. The V end was cut by 7 bases, the J end by 5 bases, with 12 bases between. The CDR3 length is 12 residues. CDR3 protein: CASTAGVDEQYF. The CDR3 nucleotides are TGTGCCAGCACCGCAGGGGTCGACGAGCAGTACTTC.

Concerning this clonotype: This sequence may be a read error, since a much larger clone differs from it by one base. Lacking the conserved final phenylalanine or tryptophan, this CDR3 likely reflects a read error. The chain carries TRBV29-1 and TRBJ1-1; D remains unclear. Germline CDR1 SQVTM, CDR2 ANQGSEA. V lost 4 bases, J lost 0 bases, and 9 bases lay in between. CDR3 length: 13 residues. CDR3 sequence: CSVGRRLNTEAFS. The CDR3 region has the DNA TGCAGCGTTGGGCGGCGGCTGAACACTGAAGCTTTCTCT.

Ten or more counts support this clonotype. The chain employs TRBV7-9 and TRBJ1-5; D is uncertain. With 6 bases removed from V and 5 bases from J, the gap between germline ends came to 11 bases. This CDR3 has 13 residues. Germline CDR1 and CDR2: SEHNR and FQNEAQ (reference sequence). CDR3 DNA: TGTGCCAGCAGTTCCCCCCCCGATCAGCCCCAGCATTTT. Protein sequence: CASSSPPDQPQHF.

In its sample, this clonotype was seen many times. The rearrangement joins TRBV28 to TRBJ2-5, with 7 bases identical to TRBD1. The CDR3 spans 14 residues. With 7 bases clipped from V and 5 bases from J, the junction kept 10 bases outside the gene matches. Germline assignment: CDR1 MDHEN and CDR2 SYDVKM. This chain's CDR3 is CASTYGTAKETQYF. The CDR3 bases are TGTGCCAGCACCTACGGGACAGCTAAGGAGACCCAGTACTTC.

The chain couples TRBV12-5 to TRBJ2-7; 12 bases align to TRBD2. The germline gives CDR1 LGHNT, CDR2 FRNRAP. V lost 10 bases to trimming and J lost 2 bases; unmatched junction nucleotides: 12. The CDR3 covers 16 residues. CDR3 nucleotides: TGTGCTACCGGGCCAGGGACTAGCGGGCCTACCTACGAGCAGTACTTC. It yields the protein CATGPGTSGPTYEQYF.

The chain is built from TRBV4-2 and TRBJ2-7; D may be TRBD2 (6 bases). The V and J ends lost 4 bases and 2 bases respectively, with 18 bases between them. This CDR3 has 16 residues. Germline V CDR1 and CDR2: LGHNA, YNFKEQ. The CDR3 spells CASSLTPGDGAYEQYF. The CDR3 nucleotides read TGTGCCAGCAGCCTAACGCCGGGGGACGGTGCCTACGAGCAGTACTTC.

This clonotype appeared many times. The chain is built from TRBV10-3 and TRBJ2-7; D is ambiguous. The germline V gene has CDR1 ENHRY and CDR2 SYGVKD. The CDR3 consists of 13 residues. Between the trimmed V and J ends, which lost 2 bases and 3 bases, there was a span of 8 bases. CDR3 sequence reads: CAISEADHYEQYF. CDR3 DNA sequence: TGTGCCATCAGTGAGGCCGACCACTACGAGCAGTACTTC.

With respect to this clonotype: This may come from a read error, since a much larger clone is one base off. Without the conserved terminal phenylalanine or tryptophan, this CDR3 likely stems from a read error. The CDR3 protein is CSARGAGDNEQYL. The DNA of the CDR3 is TGCAGTGCTAGGGGGGCGGGAGACAACGAGCAGTACCTC. The genes are TRBV20-1 and TRBJ2-7, with D perhaps matching TRBD2 (7 bases). The V and J ends lost 3 bases and 5 bases respectively, with 14 bases between them. This CDR3 is 13 amino acids long. The V gene's germline CDR1 is DFQATT and CDR2 SNEGSKA (reference sequence).